Below are 17 T cell receptor beta chains sequenced from a single sample in a study of response to subunit inactivated influenza vaccine. TCRdb processed the RT-PCR reads anew with MiXCR; each CDR3 protein has one entry. In the table there are about 500,000 distinct CDR3 sequences, 15% to 20% of which are singletons. The sequenced sample was CD4+ T cells sorted from PBMCs, obtained less than 30 months after vaccination. Receptors originate from a man aged 50-75 years who received an inactivated influenza vaccine.

This clonotype has more than one count but fewer than ten. The V call is TRBV20-1, the J call TRBJ1-1; 8 positions match TRBD1. Per the germline V gene, CDR1 is DFQATT and CDR2 is SNEGSKA (reference sequence). The length of the CDR3 is 13 residues. This CDR3 is CSWAGQADTEAFF. CDR3 in DNA: TGCAGCTGGGCGGGACAGGCGGACACTGAAGCTTTCTTT.

The V gene is TRBV4-1, the J gene TRBJ2-3; TRBD2 aligns across 14 bases. Germline V gene sequence: CDR1 MGHRA, CDR2 YSYEKL. This CDR3 contains 18 residues. With 4 bases clipped from V and 0 bases from J, the junction kept 6 bases outside the gene matches. In DNA, the CDR3 is TGCGCCAGCAGCCGCTGGACTAGCGGGGGGCTTAGCACAGATACGCAGTATTTT. This encodes CASSRWTSGGLSTDTQYF.

The V and J genes are TRBV4-3 and TRBJ1-6; 9 positions agree with TRBD1. V was clipped by 0 bases and J by 9 bases; unmatched bases: 3. Germline V CDR1 and CDR2: LGHNA, YSLEER. The CDR3 covers 15 residues. This chain's CDR3 is CASSQDRDRASPLHF. The DNA of the CDR3 is TGCGCCAGCAGCCAAGATCGGGACAGGGCTTCACCCCTCCACTTT.

Ten or more counts support this clonotype. The J gene is TRBJ2-1, the V gene TRBV5-1; D gene uncertain. This CDR3 is 15 amino acids long. Germline CDR1 is SGHRS and CDR2 is YFSETQ. The germline V and J ends were trimmed by 0 bases and 2 bases, with 9 bases remaining between them. The CDR3 sequence is CASSLARPAYNEQFF. Here the CDR3 DNA reads TGCGCCAGCAGCTTGGCCCGCCCCGCCTACAATGAGCAGTTCTTC.

The V call is TRBV6-1, the J call TRBJ2-2; TRBD1 matches at 7 bases. CDR1 is MNHNS and CDR2 is SASEGT in the germline V gene. CDR3 size: 14 residues. V gave up 5 bases and J gave up 9 bases; unmatched junction bases: 9. The CDR3 spells CASSLGTASRELFF. CDR3 coding DNA: TGTGCCAGCAGTCTGGGGACAGCAAGCCGGGAGCTGTTTTTT.

This clonotype has more than one count but fewer than ten. The chain links TRBV3-1 to TRBJ2-5, with 8 bases identical to TRBD2. J lost 5 bases, V lost 0 bases, and 8 bases had no gene match. The CDR3 extends over 16 amino acids. Germline CDR1 is LGHDT and CDR2 is YNNKEL (reference sequence). The CDR3 sequence: CASSQDTGGPWETQYF. The DNA of the CDR3 is TGTGCCAGCAGCCAAGATACGGGAGGGCCATGGGAGACCCAGTACTTC.

The chain combines TRBV7-2 with TRBJ2-5; TRBD2 aligns across 11 bases. The trim removed 1 base at V and 4 bases at J, leaving 5 bases unmatched. This CDR3 is 16 amino acids long. Germline-derived CDR1 and CDR2 are SGHTA and FQGNSA. Here the CDR3 DNA reads TGTGCCAGCAGCTTAGGTCCTAGCGGGAGGTCAGAGACCCAGTACTTC. It specifies CASSLGPSGRSETQYF.

V gene TRBV9 combines with J gene TRBJ2-3, with 9 positions matching TRBD1. Germline CDR1 reads SGDLS; CDR2 reads YYNGEE. The CDR3 consists of 16 residues. Losses at the gene ends were 4 bases for V and 2 bases for J; bases not matched to a gene: 8. As DNA, the CDR3 is TGTGCCAGCAGCAGACGGACAGGGGCGTTCACAGATACGCAGTATTTT. Amino acids: CASSRRTGAFTDTQYF.

This clonotype has at least ten counts. The chain combines TRBV20-1 with TRBJ2-4; unclear D gene. This CDR3 contains 16 residues. Germline V CDR1 and CDR2: DFQATT, SNEGSKA (reference sequence). Trimming took 1 base from V and 0 from J, leaving 13 bases between them. The CDR3 loop reads CSARVPTLLAKNIQYF. CDR3 coding DNA: TGCAGTGCTAGAGTTCCGACCTTACTAGCCAAAAACATTCAGTACTTC.

This clonotype turned up a few times. Its ends do not fully match the called genes, so a read error is possible. This sequence joins TRBV20-1 and TRBJ2-3; TRBD2 matches 9 bases. Germline CDR1 reads DFQATT; CDR2 reads SNEGSKA (reference sequence). The CDR3 is made up of 13 amino acids. CDR3 loop: CSATSGASETQYF. The CDR3 DNA follows: TGCAGTGCTACTAGCGGGGCCTCAGAAACGCAGTATTTT.

This clonotype has ten or more counts. The chain links TRBV7-9 to TRBJ2-1; 9 bases are a match to TRBD1. Germline lookup yields CDR1 SEHNR and CDR2 FQNEAQ (reference sequence). The CDR3 spans 15 residues. The ends lost 5 bases at V and 2 bases at J; junction bases unmatched: 4. Here the CDR3 DNA reads TGTGCCAGCAGCCAAGGACAGGGGACCTACAATGAGCAGTTCTTC. Amino acid sequence: CASSQGQGTYNEQFF.

The genes are TRBV18 and TRBJ2-3; TRBD1 aligns across 10 bases. There are 13 residues in the CDR3. The germline CDR1 and CDR2 sequences are KGHSH and LQKENI. V lost 8 bases, J lost 5 bases, and 4 bases stayed unmatched. CDR3 loop: CASGTGDGDTQYF. The CDR3 region has the DNA TGTGCCAGCGGGACAGGGGATGGAGATACGCAGTATTTT.

This clonotype was detected many times. The CDR3 nucleotides are TGCAGCGTTGAAAAGGGGGCAAGCAATGAGCAGTTCTTC. Amino acids: CSVEKGASNEQFF. The chain uses TRBV29-1 and TRBJ2-1, with TRBD1 matching over 7 bases. The CDR3 is made up of 13 amino acids. Germline V gives CDR1 SQVTM, CDR2 ANQGSEA. J lost 6 bases, V lost 2 bases, and 4 bases had no gene match.

CDR3 bases: TGCAGAATCCCGGGACAGGATAGTTACGAGCAGTACTTC. Translating gives CRIPGQDSYEQYF. The chain recombines TRBV29-1 with TRBJ2-7; 8 nucleotides align to TRBD1. The CDR3 consists of 13 residues. The V gene's germline CDR1 is SQVTM and CDR2 ANQGSEA.

The chain recombines TRBV20-1 with TRBJ1-6; D gene unclear. V lost 1 base and J lost 5, with 9 bases in between. Looked up from germline, CDR1 is DFQATT and CDR2 is SNEGSKA (reference sequence). The CDR3 spans 14 residues. The CDR3 here is CSARVRHNNSPLHF. The CDR3 DNA reads TGCAGTGCTAGAGTACGCCACAATAATTCACCCCTCCACTTT.

This clonotype came up a few times. The V call is TRBV7-6, the J call TRBJ1-1; D ambiguous. CDR1 is SGHVS and CDR2 is FNYEAQ in the germline V gene. The V gene lost 1 base and the J gene lost 7 bases, with 10 bases spanning the gap. The CDR3 is 13 residues long. This chain's CDR3 is CASSLVGTSEAFF. CDR3 in DNA: TGTGCCAGCAGCTTAGTCGGAACAAGTGAAGCTTTCTTT.

This clonotype was recorded many times. The chain has TRBV10-3 and TRBJ1-3; 8 positions match TRBD1. Germline V gene lookup returns CDR1 ENHRY and CDR2 SYGVKD. The CDR3 loop spans 16 amino acids. Losses at the gene ends were 4 bases for V and 1 base for J; bases not matched to a gene: 6. In nucleotides, the CDR3 is TGTGCCATCAGTGTGGGACAGGTCGGTTCTGGAAACACCATATATTTT. Translation gives CAISVGQVGSGNTIYF.